A single sample gave rise to the 8 T cell receptor beta chains below, sequenced in a study of blood T cell repertoires in COVID-19. Some clones are missing from TCRdb's copy, which holds only in-frame ones; the method was immunoSEQ multiplex PCR. The sample lists fewer than 300,000 clones, 80% to 95% occurring once. Sample: peripheral blood. The receptors were gathered from a woman in her twenties or thirties with COVID-19, enrolled during active disease.

This clone was seen only once. The chain recombines TRBV7-9 with TRBJ2-7, with TRBD1 matching over 10 bases. Losses at the gene ends were 5 bases for V and 5 bases for J; bases not matched to a gene: 3. CDR1 is SEHNR and CDR2 is FQNEAQ in the germline V gene (reference sequence). CDR3 length equals 13 residues. The CDR3 protein is CASSLGQGNEQYF. The CDR3 region has the DNA TGTGCCAGCAGCCTGGGACAGGGGAACGAGCAGTACTTC.

J is TRBJ2-3 and V is TRBV28; D remains unclear. The V gene lost 1 base and the J gene lost 2 bases, with 13 bases spanning the gap. The germline gives CDR1 MDHEN, CDR2 SYDVKM. This CDR3 is built from 16 residues. CDR3 nucleotides: TGTGCCAGCAGTTTATTGGCAGACTTCTCCACAGATACGCAGTATTTT. Translation: CASSLLADFSTDTQYF.

The rearrangement uses TRBV30 and TRBJ2-5, with a tentative D call TRBD1 (7 bases). The CDR3 contains 14 residues. The V gene's germline CDR1 is GTSNPN and CDR2 SVGIG (reference sequence). Trimming shortened V by 2 bases and J by 3 bases, and 13 bases separated the two germline ends. CDR3 in amino acids: CAWSRGRGEETQYF. CDR3 bases: TGTGCCTGGAGTAGGGGCAGGGGGGAAGAGACCCAGTACTTC.

This clone was recorded once. The J gene is TRBJ1-4, the V gene TRBV29-1; TRBD1 is a possible D gene (5 bases). CDR3 length equals 14 residues. The V end lost 6 bases, the J end lost 5 bases, and 16 bases lay between the germline ends. Germline CDR1 is SQVTM and CDR2 is ANQGSEA. The CDR3 sequence is CSVISGRDNEKLFF. The CDR3 region has the DNA TGCAGCGTGATTTCGGGGAGGGACAATGAAAAACTGTTTTTT.

The rearrangement links TRBV6-6 to TRBJ1-2, with 11 bases fitting TRBD1. Germline assignment: CDR1 MNHNY and CDR2 SVGAGI (reference sequence). CDR3 length: 15 amino acids. The J segment lost 3 bases and the V segment lost 4 bases, leaving 4 bases of the junction unmatched. CDR3 sequence reads: CASSLDRGRDYGYTF. The CDR3, as DNA: TGTGCCAGCAGTTTGGACAGGGGGCGAGACTATGGCTACACCTTC.

The rearrangement uses TRBV6-5 and TRBJ1-1; TRBD1 aligns across 10 bases. With 8 bases clipped from V and 7 bases from J, the junction kept 4 bases outside the gene matches. Germline CDR1 MNHEY, CDR2 SVGAGI. The CDR3 length is 12 residues. The CDR3 is CASGDRGNEAFF. The CDR3 nucleotides read TGTGCCAGCGGGGACAGGGGCAATGAAGCTTTCTTT.

The chain combines TRBV6-1 with TRBJ2-7; 7 nucleotides align to TRBD1. Germline V lookup: CDR1 MNHNS, CDR2 SASEGT. The length of the CDR3 is 14 residues. The ends lost 2 bases at V and 5 bases at J; junction bases unmatched: 6. CDR3 bases: TGTGCCAGCAGTGAAATGAGACAGGGTAACGAGCAGTACTTC. Amino acid sequence: CASSEMRQGNEQYF.

This chain uses TRBV5-1 with TRBJ2-3, with TRBD2 as a possible D gene (6 bases). Per germline, CDR1 SGHRS and CDR2 YFSETQ. The CDR3 loop spans 14 amino acids. Between the trimmed V and J ends, which lost 4 bases and 2 bases, there was a span of 11 bases. DNA of the CDR3: TGCGCCAGCAGCCCGTTAGCGGACACAGATACGCAGTATTTT. Its protein product is CASSPLADTDTQYF.